Presented here are 2 T cell receptor beta chains from one specimen sequenced in a study of human T cells and chemical hapten exposure. Indicated time point: patch test 1, 2 weeks after DPC sensitization. Treatment specified: therapeutic diphenylcyclopropenone sensitization with weekly scalp DPC. Via MiXCR, TCRdb re-called the RACE reads, giving one row per CDR3 protein. The table lists approximately 73,000 distinct CDR3 sequences, 10% of them singletons, with 1.3% to 1.5% in the top ten. The sequencing here drew on whole blood, taken in connection with sensitization to the hapten diphenylcyclopropenone (DPC). These receptors originate from a woman aged 45-60 years with alopecia areata. Some clones in this sample may be carry-over from other donors' samples.

The chain uses TRBV7-6 and TRBJ2-7, with TRBD2 matching 8 bases. The CDR3 length is 14 residues. From germline, CDR1 is SGHVS and CDR2 FNYEAQ. The trim removed 5 bases at V and 2 bases at J, leaving 5 bases unmatched. CDR3 loop: CASSPDGGAYEQYF. For the CDR3, the DNA is TGTGCCAGCAGCCCGGACGGGGGGGCCTACGAGCAGTACTTC.

The chain employs TRBV9 and TRBJ2-2, with TRBD1 matching 11 bases. Germline CDR1 SGDLS, CDR2 YYNGEE. The CDR3 loop spans 16 amino acids. Trimming took 3 bases from V and 4 from J; bases not matched to a gene: 5. CDR3: CASSGRTGGITGELFF. DNA of the CDR3: TGTGCCAGCAGCGGCCGGACAGGGGGCATCACCGGGGAGCTGTTTTTT.